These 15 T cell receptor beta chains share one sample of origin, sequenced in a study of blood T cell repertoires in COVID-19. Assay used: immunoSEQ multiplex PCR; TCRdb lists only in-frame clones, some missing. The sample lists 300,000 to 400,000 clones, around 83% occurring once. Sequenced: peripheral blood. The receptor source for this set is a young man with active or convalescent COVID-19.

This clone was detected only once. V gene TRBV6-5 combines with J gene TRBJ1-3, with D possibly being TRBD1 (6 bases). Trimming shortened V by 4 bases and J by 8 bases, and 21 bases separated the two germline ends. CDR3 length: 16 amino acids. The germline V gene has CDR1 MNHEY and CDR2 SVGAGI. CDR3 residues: CASSSPGRGAGDTIYF. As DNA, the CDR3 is TGTGCCAGCAGTTCCCCGGGGAGGGGAGCAGGGGACACCATATATTTT.

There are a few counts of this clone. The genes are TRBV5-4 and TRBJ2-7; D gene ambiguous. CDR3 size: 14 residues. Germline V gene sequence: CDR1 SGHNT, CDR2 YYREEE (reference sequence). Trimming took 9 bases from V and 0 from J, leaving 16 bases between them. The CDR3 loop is CAINSRPGSYEQYF. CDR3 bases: TGTGCCATTAATTCACGGCCGGGCTCCTACGAGCAGTACTTC.

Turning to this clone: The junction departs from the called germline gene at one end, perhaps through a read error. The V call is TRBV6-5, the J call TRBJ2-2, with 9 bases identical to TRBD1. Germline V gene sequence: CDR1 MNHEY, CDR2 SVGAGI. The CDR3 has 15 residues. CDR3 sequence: CAISPGQGNTGELFF. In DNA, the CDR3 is TGTGCCATCAGTCCGGGACAGGGGAACACCGGGGAGCTGTTTTTT.

The CDR3 DNA follows: TGTGCCTGGAGTGTTAGGTCGGGACAGGCCTTCTTACCGAACTATGGCTACACCTTC. It yields the protein CAWSVRSGQAFLPNYGYTF. The chain combines TRBV30 with TRBJ1-2; 8 bases are a match to TRBD1. Germline V gives CDR1 GTSNPN, CDR2 SVGIG (reference sequence). V dropped 0 bases and J dropped 2; count of bases not matched to a gene: 17. The CDR3 is 19 residues long.

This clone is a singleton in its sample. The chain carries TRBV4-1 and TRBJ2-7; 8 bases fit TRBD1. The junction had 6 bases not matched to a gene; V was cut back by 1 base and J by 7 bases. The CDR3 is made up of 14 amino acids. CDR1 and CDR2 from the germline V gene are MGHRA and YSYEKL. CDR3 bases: TGCGCCAGCAGCCAAGTGTTCAGGGACAGGGAGCAGTACTTC. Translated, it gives CASSQVFRDREQYF.

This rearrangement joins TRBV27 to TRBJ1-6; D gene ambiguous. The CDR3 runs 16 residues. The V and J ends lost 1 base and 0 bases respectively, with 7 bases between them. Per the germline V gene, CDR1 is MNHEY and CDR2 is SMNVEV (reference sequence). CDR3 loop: CASSLWRGSYNSPLHF. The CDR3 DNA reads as TGTGCCAGCAGTTTATGGCGGGGCTCCTATAATTCACCCCTCCACTTT.

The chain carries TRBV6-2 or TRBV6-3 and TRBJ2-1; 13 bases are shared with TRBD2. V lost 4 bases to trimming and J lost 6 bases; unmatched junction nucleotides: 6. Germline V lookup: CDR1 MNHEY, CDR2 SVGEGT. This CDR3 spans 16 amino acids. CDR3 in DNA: TGTGCCAGCAGTTGGCAACTAGCGGGAGGGCGCAATGAGCAGTTCTTC. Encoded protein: CASSWQLAGGRNEQFF.

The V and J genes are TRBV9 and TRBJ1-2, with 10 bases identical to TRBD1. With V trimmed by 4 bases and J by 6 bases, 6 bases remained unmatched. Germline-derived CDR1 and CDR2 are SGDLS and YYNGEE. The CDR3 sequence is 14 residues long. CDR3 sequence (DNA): TGTGCCAGCAGCACCCAGACAGGGGGCCATGGCTACACCTTC. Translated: CASSTQTGGHGYTF.

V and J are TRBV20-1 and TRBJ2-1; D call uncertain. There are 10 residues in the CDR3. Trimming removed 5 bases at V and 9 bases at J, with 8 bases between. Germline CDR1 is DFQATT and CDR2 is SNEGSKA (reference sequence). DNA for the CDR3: TGCAGTGCTCCCTCGCGTGAGCAGTTCTTC. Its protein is CSAPSREQFF.

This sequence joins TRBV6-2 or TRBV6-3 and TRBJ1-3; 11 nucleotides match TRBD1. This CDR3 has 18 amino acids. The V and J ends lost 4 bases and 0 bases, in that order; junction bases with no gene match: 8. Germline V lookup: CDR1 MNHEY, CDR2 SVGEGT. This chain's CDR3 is CASSWPGQGDYSGNTIYF. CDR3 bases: TGTGCCAGCAGTTGGCCGGGACAGGGGGACTACTCTGGAAACACCATATATTTT.

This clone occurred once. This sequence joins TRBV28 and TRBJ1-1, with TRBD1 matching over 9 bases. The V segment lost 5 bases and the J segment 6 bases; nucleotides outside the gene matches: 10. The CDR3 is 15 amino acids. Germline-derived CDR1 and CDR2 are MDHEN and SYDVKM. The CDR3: CASSPSGTGIAEAFF. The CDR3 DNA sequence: TGTGCCAGCAGTCCAAGCGGGACAGGGATCGCTGAAGCTTTCTTT.

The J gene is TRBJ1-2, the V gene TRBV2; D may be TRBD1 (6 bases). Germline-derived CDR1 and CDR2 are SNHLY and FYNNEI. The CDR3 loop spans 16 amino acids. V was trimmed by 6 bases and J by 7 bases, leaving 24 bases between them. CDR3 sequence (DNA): TGTGCCAGCAGATTGCCCCCGGGACATGGGGAGAGTGGCTACACCTTC. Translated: CASRLPPGHGESGYTF.

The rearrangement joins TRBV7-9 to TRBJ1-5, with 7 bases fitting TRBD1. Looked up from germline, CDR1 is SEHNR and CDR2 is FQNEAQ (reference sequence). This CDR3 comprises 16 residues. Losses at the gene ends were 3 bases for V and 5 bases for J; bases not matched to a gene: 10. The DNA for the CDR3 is TGTGCCAGCAGCTTCTGGGACAGAGAAGAGGATCAGCCCCAGCATTTT. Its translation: CASSFWDREEDQPQHF.

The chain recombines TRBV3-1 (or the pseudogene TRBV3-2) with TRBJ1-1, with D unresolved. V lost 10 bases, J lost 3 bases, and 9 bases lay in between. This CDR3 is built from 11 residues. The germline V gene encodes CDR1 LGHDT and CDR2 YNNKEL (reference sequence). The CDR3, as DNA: TGTGCCACCTACGGGGACACTGAAGCTTTCTTT. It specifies CATYGDTEAFF.

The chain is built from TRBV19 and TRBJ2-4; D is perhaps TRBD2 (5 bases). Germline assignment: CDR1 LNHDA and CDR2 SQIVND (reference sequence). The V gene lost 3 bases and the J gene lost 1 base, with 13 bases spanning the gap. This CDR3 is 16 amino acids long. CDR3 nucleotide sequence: TGTGCCAGTAGTATGTTCCGGGGAGCGGCCAAAAACATTCAGTACTTC. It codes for CASSMFRGAAKNIQYF.